This is a list of T cell receptor beta chains from one sample in a study of Graves' ophthalmopathy and Graves' hyperthyroidism. MiXCR, run by TCRdb on the multiplex PCR reads, gives a single entry per CDR3 protein. The data contain over a million distinct CDR3 sequences, 35% to 40% of them seen just once; the ten biggest clones take up 8.5% to 14%. Material for sequencing was peripheral blood or thyroid tissue (not recorded which). The receptors come from an adult man with Graves' hyperthyroidism. CDR3s include the opening cysteine and the closing phenylalanine or tryptophan. D genes are given only for firm matches. Clone size is shown for a subset of rows, as once, few, many or a class of expanded clone.

D: TRBD1
size: once
J: TRBJ1-2
V: TRBV7-9
CDR3: CASSHLDREGYTF
DNA: TGTGCCAGCAGCCATTTGGACAGGGAGGGCTACACCTTC

D: TRBD1
size: -
J: TRBJ1-5
V: TRBV27
CDR3: CASSPWGQDSNQPQHF
DNA: TGTGCCAGCAGTCCCTGGGGACAGGATAGCAATCAGCCCCAGCATTTT

D: -
size: few
J: TRBJ2-7
V: TRBV7-9
CDR3: CASSERGVYEQYF
DNA: TGTGCCAGCAGTGAACGAGGAGTCTACGAGCAGTACTTC

D: -
size: -
J: TRBJ1-6
V: TRBV6-5
CDR3: CASSSFRTGYNSPLHF
DNA: TGTGCCAGCAGTTCGTTCCGAACAGGATATAATTCACCCCTCCACTTT

D: -
size: few
J: TRBJ1-4
V: TRBV6-6
CDR3: CASRGETTNEKLFF
DNA: TGTGCCAGCCGAGGGGAAACAACTAATGAAAAACTGTTTTTT

D: -
size: -
J: TRBJ2-7
V: TRBV4-3
CDR3: CASSQVGENEQYF
DNA: TGCGCCAGCAGCCAAGTAGGGGAAAACGAGCAGTACTTC

D: TRBD2
size: -
J: TRBJ2-2
V: TRBV6-5
CDR3: CASRLAGNTGELSW
DNA: TGTGCCAGCAGATTAGCGGGGAACACCGGGGAGCTGTCTTGG

D: -
size: many
J: TRBJ1-5
V: TRBV15
CDR3: CATGRGGGSQPQHF
DNA: TGTGCCACCGGACGGGGAGGGGGAAGTCAGCCCCAGCATTTT

D: -
size: many
J: TRBJ1-2
V: TRBV9
CDR3: CASSVALHQSGYTF
DNA: TGTGCCAGCAGCGTAGCTCTCCATCAGAGTGGCTACACCTTC

D: -
size: few
J: TRBJ1-2
V: TRBV29-1
CDR3: CSVEGGNGRGYTF
DNA: TGCAGCGTTGAAGGGGGTAATGGTCGGGGCTACACCTTC

D: -
size: many
J: TRBJ1-6
V: TRBV11-2
CDR3: CASSFAGLGSPLHF
DNA: TGTGCCAGCAGCTTCGCAGGGCTAGGATCACCCCTCCACTTT

D: TRBD1
size: many
J: TRBJ1-4
V: TRBV20-1
CDR3: CSARNTQGARRKLFF
DNA: TGCAGTGCTAGAAACACCCAGGGGGCGCGGAGAAAACTGTTTTTT

D: -
size: few
J: TRBJ2-7
V: TRBV10-3
CDR3: CATTRTVPSSYEQYF
DNA: TGTGCCACCACCCGGACGGTACCATCCTCCTACGAGCAGTACTTC

D: -
size: many
J: TRBJ2-7
V: TRBV7-2
CDR3: CASGWANSYEQYF
DNA: TGTGCCAGCGGTTGGGCGAACTCCTACGAGCAGTACTTC

D: TRBD2
size: -
J: TRBJ2-7
V: TRBV19
CDR3: CARTQGGRAYEQYF
DNA: TGTGCCAGGACCCAGGGAGGGAGAGCCTACGAGCAGTACTTC

D: -
size: -
J: TRBJ1-2
V: TRBV29-1
CDR3: CSGMTGHYGYTF
DNA: TGCAGCGGAATGACAGGACACTATGGCTACACCTTC

D: -
size: few
J: TRBJ2-2
V: TRBV7-9
CDR3: CASSLDPPPRGAGELFF
DNA: TGTGCCAGCAGCTTAGACCCTCCCCCCAGGGGCGCAGGGGAGCTGTTTTTT

D: -
size: many
J: TRBJ2-7
V: TRBV10-3
CDR3: CAIAGVGYEQYF
DNA: TGTGCCATCGCCGGGGTTGGCTACGAGCAGTACTTC

D: -
size: many
J: TRBJ2-7
V: TRBV20-1
CDR3: CSARDRQRTYEQYF
DNA: TGCAGTGCTAGAGATCGGCAGCGTACCTACGAGCAGTACTTC

D: -
size: many
J: TRBJ1-6
V: TRBV11-2
CDR3: CASSLNLGSDSPLHF
DNA: TGTGCCAGCAGCCTTAACCTGGGTTCGGATTCACCCCTCCACTTT

D: -
size: many
J: TRBJ1-5
V: TRBV11-2
CDR3: CASSLKPVGQPQHF
DNA: TGTGCCAGCAGCTTAAAGCCGGTCGGCCAGCCCCAGCATTTT

D: TRBD2
size: once
J: TRBJ2-5
V: TRBV7-9
CDR3: CGSSPPSGGREETQYF
DNA: TGTGGCAGCAGCCCCCCTAGCGGGGGCAGGGAAGAGACCCAGTACTTC

D: TRBD1
size: many
J: TRBJ1-6
V: TRBV5-6
CDR3: CASSPTFAGGSYNSPLHF
DNA: TGTGCCAGCAGCCCCACCTTTGCAGGGGGATCCTATAATTCACCCCTCCACTTT

D: -
size: -
J: TRBJ1-1
V: TRBV10-3
CDR3: CASIDGTEAFF
DNA: TGTGCCAGCATCGATGGGACAGAAGCTTTCTTT

D: TRBD1
size: -
J: TRBJ1-5
V: TRBV7-2
CDR3: CASSLRGQGRWQPQHF
DNA: TGTGCCAGCAGCCTCAGGGGACAGGGTAGGTGGCAGCCCCAGCATTTT

D: -
size: few
J: TRBJ2-7
V: TRBV9
CDR3: CASSETDGSYEQYF
DNA: TGTGCCAGCAGCGAGACGGACGGATCCTACGAGCAGTACTTC

D: -
size: few
J: TRBJ2-7
V: TRBV7-2
CDR3: CASSPTGTVGYEQYF
DNA: TGTGCCAGCTCACCGACCGGGACGGTGGGCTACGAGCAGTACTTC

D: -
size: many
J: TRBJ2-7
V: TRBV24-1
CDR3: CANYEQYF
DNA: TGTGCCAACTACGAGCAGTACTTC

D: TRBD1
size: -
J: TRBJ1-2
V: TRBV7-2
CDR3: CASSQVGTGVGYGYTF
DNA: TGTGCCAGCAGCCAGGTGGGGACAGGGGTTGGCTATGGCTACACCTTC

D: -
size: -
J: TRBJ2-2
V: TRBV25-1
CDR3: CASSPRGMGTGELFF
DNA: TGTGCCAGCTCTCCTCGGGGGATGGGGACCGGGGAGCTGTTTTTT

D: -
size: few
J: TRBJ2-7
V: TRBV7-3
CDR3: CASSLHQRVSYEQYF
DNA: TGTGCCAGCAGCTTACATCAGCGGGTTTCCTACGAGCAGTACTTC

D: -
size: -
J: TRBJ2-5
V: TRBV19
CDR3: CASSRYTGTQYF
DNA: TGTGCCAGTAGTAGGTATACGGGGACCCAGTACTTC

D: -
size: -
J: TRBJ1-4
V: TRBV6-5
CDR3: CASRATGGGSEKLFF
DNA: TGTGCCAGCAGGGCCACCGGGGGCGGGAGTGAAAAACTGTTTTTT

D: -
size: -
J: TRBJ1-5
V: TRBV19
CDR3: CAWRGSKNQPQHF
DNA: TGTGCCTGGAGAGGGTCCAAAAATCAGCCCCAGCATTTT

D: -
size: -
J: TRBJ1-2
V: TRBV19
CDR3: CASRAAGYGYTF
DNA: TGTGCCAGTAGGGCGGCAGGCTATGGCTACACCTTC

D: -
size: -
J: TRBJ1-5
V: TRBV28
CDR3: CASTLYNQPQHF
DNA: TGTGCCAGCACCCTGTACAATCAGCCCCAGCATTTT

D: TRBD1
size: -
J: TRBJ1-6
V: TRBV18
CDR3: CASSPTGTGGSSPLHF
DNA: TGTGCCAGCTCACCGACCGGGACAGGGGGCAGTTCACCCCTCCACTTT

D: TRBD2
size: many
J: TRBJ2-7
V: TRBV9
CDR3: CASSVSTSVPYEQYF
DNA: TGTGCCAGCAGCGTATCGACTAGCGTACCCTACGAGCAGTACTTC

D: TRBD1
size: -
J: TRBJ2-5
V: TRBV7-9
CDR3: CASSLGTPGQGETQNF
DNA: TGTGCCAGCAGCTTAGGGACCCCGGGACAGGGAGAGACCCAGAACTTC

D: -
size: once
J: TRBJ2-2
V: TRBV4-3
CDR3: CASSPSRFRYWELFF
DNA: TGCGCCAGCAGCCCAAGCAGGTTTAGGTACTGGGAGCTGTTTTTT

D: TRBD2
size: few
J: TRBJ2-2
V: TRBV12-3/TRBV12-4
CDR3: CASSLELAGVASGELFF
DNA: TGTGCCAGCAGTTTAGAGCTAGCGGGAGTAGCAAGCGGGGAGCTGTTTTTT

D: -
size: -
J: TRBJ1-5
V: TRBV5-1
CDR3: CASSPGGVAHQPQHF
DNA: TGCGCCAGCAGCCCGGGGGGGGTCGCCCATCAGCCCCAGCATTTT

D: TRBD1
size: -
J: TRBJ1-1
V: TRBV7-2
CDR3: CASSLVDRGSFF
DNA: TGTGCCAGCAGCTTAGTTGACAGGGGTTCTTTCTTT

D: -
size: -
J: TRBJ1-5
V: TRBV24-1
CDR3: CAMIGVSEPQHF
DNA: TGTGCGATGATAGGGGTCTCCGAGCCCCAGCATTTT

D: TRBD1
size: -
J: TRBJ1-1
V: TRBV20-1
CDR3: CSARDLRGQGRTEAFF
DNA: TGCAGTGCTAGAGATCTTAGGGGACAGGGGAGGACTGAAGCTTTCTTT